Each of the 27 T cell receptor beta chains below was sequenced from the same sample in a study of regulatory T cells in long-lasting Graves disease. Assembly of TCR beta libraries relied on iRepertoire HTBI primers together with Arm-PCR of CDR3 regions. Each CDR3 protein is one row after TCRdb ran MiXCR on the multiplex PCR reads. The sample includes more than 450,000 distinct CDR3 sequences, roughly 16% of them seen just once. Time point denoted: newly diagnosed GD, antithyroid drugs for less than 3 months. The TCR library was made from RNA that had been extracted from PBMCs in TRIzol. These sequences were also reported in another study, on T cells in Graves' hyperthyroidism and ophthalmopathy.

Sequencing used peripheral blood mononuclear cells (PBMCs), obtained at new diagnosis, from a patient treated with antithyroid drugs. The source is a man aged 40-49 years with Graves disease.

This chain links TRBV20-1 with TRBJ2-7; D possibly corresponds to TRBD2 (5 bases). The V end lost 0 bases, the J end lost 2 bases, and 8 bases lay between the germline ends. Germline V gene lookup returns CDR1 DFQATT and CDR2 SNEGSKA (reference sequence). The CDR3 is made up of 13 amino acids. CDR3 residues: CSARDLAAYEQYF. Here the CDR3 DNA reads TGCAGTGCTAGAGATCTAGCAGCCTACGAGCAGTACTTC.

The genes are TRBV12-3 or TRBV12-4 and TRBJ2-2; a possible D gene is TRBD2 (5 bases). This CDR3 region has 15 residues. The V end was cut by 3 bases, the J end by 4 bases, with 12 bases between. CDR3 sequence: CASSLLGRGTGELFF. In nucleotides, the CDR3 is TGTGCCAGCAGTTTGTTGGGGAGAGGCACCGGGGAGCTGTTTTTT.

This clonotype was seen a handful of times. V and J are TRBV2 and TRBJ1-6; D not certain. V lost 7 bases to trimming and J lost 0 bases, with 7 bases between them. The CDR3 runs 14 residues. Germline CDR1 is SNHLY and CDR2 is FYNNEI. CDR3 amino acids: CASKESSYNSPLHF. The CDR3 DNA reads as TGTGCCAGCAAGGAGAGCTCCTATAATTCACCCCTCCACTTT.

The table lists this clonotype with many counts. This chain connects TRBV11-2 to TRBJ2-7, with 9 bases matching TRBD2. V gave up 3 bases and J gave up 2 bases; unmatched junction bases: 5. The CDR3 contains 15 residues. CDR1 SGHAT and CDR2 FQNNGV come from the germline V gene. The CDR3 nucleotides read TGTGCCAGCAGCTTCTCGCGCGGGAGGGCCTACGAGCAGTACTTC. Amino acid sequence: CASSFSRGRAYEQYF. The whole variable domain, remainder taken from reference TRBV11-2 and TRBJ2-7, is EAGVAQSPRYKIIEKRQSVAFWCNPISGHATLYWYQQILGQGPKLLIQFQNNGVVDDSQLPKDRFSAERLKGVDSTLKIQPAKLEDSAVYLCASSFSRGRAYEQYFGPGTRLTVT.

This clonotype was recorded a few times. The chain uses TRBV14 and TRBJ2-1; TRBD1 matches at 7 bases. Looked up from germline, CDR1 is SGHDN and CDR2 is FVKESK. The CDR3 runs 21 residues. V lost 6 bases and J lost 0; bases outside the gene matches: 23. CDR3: CASSQRLGTALYHPSYNEQFF. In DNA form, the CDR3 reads TGTGCCAGCAGTCAAAGGCTTGGGACAGCACTTTATCATCCCTCCTACAATGAGCAGTTCTTC. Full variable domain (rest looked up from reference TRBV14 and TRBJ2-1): EAGVTQFPSHSVIEKGQTVTLRCDPISGHDNLYWYRRVMGKEIKFLLHFVKESKQDESGMPNNRFLAERTGGTYSTLKVQPAELEDSGVYFCASSQRLGTALYHPSYNEQFFGPGTRLTVL.

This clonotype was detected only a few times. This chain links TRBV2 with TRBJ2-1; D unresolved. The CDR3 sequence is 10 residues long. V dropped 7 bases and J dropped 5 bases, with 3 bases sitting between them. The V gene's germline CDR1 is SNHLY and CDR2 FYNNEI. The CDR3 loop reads CASTNNEQFF. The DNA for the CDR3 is TGTGCCAGCACTAACAATGAGCAGTTCTTC.

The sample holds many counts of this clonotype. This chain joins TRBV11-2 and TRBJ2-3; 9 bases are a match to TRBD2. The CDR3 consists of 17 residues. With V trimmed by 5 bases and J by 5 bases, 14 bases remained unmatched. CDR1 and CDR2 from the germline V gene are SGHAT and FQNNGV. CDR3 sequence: CASSDALAGPGRDTQYF. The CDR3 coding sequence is TGTGCCAGCAGCGACGCGCTAGCGGGGCCCGGGCGAGATACGCAGTATTTT.

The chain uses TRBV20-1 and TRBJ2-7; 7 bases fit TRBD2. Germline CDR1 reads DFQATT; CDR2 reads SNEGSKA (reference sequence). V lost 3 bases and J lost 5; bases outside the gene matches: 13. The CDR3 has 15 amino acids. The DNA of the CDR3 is TGCAGTGCTAGGTATGAGCGGGACCTTTTTCACGAGCAGTACTTC. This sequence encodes CSARYERDLFHEQYF.

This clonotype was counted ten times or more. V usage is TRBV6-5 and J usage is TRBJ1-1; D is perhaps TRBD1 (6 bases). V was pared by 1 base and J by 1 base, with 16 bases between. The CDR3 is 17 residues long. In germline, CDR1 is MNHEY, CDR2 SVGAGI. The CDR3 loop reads CASSYLPGLTGNTEAFF. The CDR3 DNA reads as TGTGCCAGCAGTTACTTACCCGGCCTGACAGGGAACACTGAAGCTTTCTTT.

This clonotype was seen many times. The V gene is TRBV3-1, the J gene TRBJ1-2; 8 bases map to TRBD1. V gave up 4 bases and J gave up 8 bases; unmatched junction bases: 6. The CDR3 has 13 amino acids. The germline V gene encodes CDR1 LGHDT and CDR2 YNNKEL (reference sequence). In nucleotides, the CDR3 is TGTGCCAGCAGCCCGGACAGGGTCGGGGGCTACACCTTC. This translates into CASSPDRVGGYTF.

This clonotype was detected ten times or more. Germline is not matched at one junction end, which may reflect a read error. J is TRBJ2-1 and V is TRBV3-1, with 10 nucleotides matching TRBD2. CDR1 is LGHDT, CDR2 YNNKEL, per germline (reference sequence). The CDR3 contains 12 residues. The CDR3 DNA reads TGTGCCAGCAGCCCCGGACTAGCGGCCCAACTTTTC. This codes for CASSPGLAAQLF.

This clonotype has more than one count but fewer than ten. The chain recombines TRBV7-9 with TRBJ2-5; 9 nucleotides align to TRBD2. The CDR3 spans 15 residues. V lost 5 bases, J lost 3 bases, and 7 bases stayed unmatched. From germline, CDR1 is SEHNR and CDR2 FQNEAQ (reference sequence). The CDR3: CASSLGGGREETQYF. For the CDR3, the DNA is TGTGCCAGCAGCCTCGGAGGCGGGAGGGAAGAGACCCAGTACTTC.

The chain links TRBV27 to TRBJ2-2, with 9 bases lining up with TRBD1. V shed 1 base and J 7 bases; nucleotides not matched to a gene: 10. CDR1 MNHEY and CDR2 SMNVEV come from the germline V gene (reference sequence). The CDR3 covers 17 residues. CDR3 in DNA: TGTGCCAGCAGTTTATACGGACAGGGGATCCCCGGCGGGGAGCTGTTTTTT. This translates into CASSLYGQGIPGGELFF.

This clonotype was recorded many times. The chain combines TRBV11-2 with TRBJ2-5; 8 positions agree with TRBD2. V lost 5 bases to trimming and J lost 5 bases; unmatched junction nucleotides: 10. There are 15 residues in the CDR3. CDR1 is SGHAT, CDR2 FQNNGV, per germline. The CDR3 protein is CASSRTSGPRETQYF. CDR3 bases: TGTGCCAGCAGCCGAACTAGCGGACCTCGGGAGACCCAGTACTTC.

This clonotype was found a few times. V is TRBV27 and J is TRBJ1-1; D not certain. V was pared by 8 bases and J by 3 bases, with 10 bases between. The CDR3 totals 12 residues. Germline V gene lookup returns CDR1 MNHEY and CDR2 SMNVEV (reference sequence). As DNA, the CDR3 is TGTGCCAGCGGGATTACGGACACTGAAGCTTTCTTT. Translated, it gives CASGITDTEAFF.

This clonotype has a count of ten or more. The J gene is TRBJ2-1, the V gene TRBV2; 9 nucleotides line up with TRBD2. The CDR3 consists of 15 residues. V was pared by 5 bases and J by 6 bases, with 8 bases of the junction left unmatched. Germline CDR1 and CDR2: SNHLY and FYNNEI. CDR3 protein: CASSYSSGTSNEQFF. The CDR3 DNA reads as TGTGCCAGCAGTTACTCTAGCGGGACGTCCAATGAGCAGTTCTTC.

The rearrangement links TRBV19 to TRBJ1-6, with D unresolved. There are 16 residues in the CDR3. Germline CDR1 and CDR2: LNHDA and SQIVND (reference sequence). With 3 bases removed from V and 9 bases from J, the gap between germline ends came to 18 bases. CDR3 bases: TGTGCCAGTAGTATTGCTCCGGCTCAACGGGGTTCACCCCTCCACTTT. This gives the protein CASSIAPAQRGSPLHF.

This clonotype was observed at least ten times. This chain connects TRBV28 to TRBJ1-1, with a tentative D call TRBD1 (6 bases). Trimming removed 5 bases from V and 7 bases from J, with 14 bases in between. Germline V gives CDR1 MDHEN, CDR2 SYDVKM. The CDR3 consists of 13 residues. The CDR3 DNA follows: TGTGCCAGCAGTGGGGGTGCGACAGGTGAAGCTTTCTTT. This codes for CASSGGATGEAFF. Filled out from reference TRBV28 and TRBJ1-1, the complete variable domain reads DVKVTQSSRYLVKRTGEKVFLECVQDMDHENMFWYRQDPGLGLRLIYFSYDVKMKEKGDIPEGYSVSREKKERFSLILESASTNQTSMYLCASSGGATGEAFFGQGTRLTVV.

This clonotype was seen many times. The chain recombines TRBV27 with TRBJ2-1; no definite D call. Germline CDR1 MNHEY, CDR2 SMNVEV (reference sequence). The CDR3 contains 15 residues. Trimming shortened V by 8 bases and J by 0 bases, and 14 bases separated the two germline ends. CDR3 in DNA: TGTGCCAGCCATAAAGACCAAAGCTCCTACAATGAGCAGTTCTTC. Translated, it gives CASHKDQSSYNEQFF.

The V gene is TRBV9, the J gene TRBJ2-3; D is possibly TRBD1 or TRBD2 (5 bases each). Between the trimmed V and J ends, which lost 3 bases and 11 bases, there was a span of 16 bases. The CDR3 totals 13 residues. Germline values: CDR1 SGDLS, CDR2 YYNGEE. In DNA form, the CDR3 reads TGTGCCAGCAGCGAGTACGGGGCCGGAGGGCAGTATTTT. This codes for CASSEYGAGGQYF.

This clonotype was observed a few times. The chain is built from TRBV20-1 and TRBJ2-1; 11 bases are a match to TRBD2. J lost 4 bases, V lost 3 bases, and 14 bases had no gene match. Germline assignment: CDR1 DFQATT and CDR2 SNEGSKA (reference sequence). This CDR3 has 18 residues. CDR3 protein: CSASKMTSGEGGYNEQFF. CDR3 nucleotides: TGCAGTGCTAGTAAAATGACTAGCGGGGAGGGAGGGTACAATGAGCAGTTCTTC.

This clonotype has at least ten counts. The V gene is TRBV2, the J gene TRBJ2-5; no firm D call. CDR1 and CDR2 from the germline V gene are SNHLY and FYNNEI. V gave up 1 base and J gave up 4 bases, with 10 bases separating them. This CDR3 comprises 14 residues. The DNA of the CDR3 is TGTGCCAGCAGTGAAGGTCGAACGGCAGAGACCCAGTACTTC. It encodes CASSEGRTAETQYF.

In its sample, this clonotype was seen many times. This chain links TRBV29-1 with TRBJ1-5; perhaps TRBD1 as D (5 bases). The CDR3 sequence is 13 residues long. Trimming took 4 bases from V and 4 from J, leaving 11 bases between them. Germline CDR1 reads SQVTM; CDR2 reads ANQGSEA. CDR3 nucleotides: TGCAGCGTTGGGGGGACGGGGAATCAGCCCCAGCATTTT. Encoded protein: CSVGGTGNQPQHF.

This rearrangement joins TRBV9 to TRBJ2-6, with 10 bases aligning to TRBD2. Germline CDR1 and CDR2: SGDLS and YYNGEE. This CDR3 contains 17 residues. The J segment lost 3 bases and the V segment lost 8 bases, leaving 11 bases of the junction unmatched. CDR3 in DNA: TGTGCCAGTGCCCCAAGCGGGAGGGCCTTTGGGGCCAACGTCCTGACTTTC. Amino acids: CASAPSGRAFGANVLTF.

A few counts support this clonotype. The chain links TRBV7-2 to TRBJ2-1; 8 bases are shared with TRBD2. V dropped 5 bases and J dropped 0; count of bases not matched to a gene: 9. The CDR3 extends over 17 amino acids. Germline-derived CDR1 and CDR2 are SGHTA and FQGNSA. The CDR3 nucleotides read TGTGCCAGCAGCCCCTCCTTAGCGGGGAGCTCCTACAATGAGCAGTTCTTC. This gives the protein CASSPSLAGSSYNEQFF.

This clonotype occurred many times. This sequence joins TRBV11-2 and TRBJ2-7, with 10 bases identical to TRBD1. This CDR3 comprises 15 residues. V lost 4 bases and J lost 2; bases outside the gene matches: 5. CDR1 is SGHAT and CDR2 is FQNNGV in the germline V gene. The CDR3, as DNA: TGTGCCAGCAGCTCACCCGGGACAGGGGCCTACGAGCAGTACTTC. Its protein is CASSSPGTGAYEQYF.

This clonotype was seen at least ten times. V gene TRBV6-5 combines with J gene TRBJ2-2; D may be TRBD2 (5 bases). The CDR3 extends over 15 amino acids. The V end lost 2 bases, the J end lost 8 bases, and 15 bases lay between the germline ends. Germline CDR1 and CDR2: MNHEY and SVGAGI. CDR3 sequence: CASSYEGLMGGELFF. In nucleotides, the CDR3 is TGTGCCAGCAGTTACGAAGGACTCATGGGAGGGGAGCTGTTTTTT.